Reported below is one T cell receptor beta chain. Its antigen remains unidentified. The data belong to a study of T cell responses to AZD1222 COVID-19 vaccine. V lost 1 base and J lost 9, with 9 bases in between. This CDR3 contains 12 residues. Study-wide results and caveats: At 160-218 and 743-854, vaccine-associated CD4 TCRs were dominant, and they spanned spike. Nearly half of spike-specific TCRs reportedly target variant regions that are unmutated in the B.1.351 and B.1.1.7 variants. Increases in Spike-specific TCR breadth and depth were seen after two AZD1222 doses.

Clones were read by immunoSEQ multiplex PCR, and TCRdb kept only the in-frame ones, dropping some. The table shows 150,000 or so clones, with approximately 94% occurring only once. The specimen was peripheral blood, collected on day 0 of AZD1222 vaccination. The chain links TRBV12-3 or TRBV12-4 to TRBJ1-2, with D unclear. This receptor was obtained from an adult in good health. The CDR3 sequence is CASSLDVASYTF. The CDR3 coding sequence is TGTGCCAGCAGTTTAGATGTCGCTAGCTACACCTTC.